Sequencing of this T cell receptor beta chain was carried out in a study of beta chain features in type 1 diabetes. About the research overall: Age, gender and cell yields were similar between patients and healthy donors. All samples together contributed 107,917,701 sorted cells for examination.

Overall study findings and caveats: Shorter TCRB CDR3s, moderately but significantly so, were found in Type 1 diabetes patients in all four CD4+ subsets. In the patient group, naive, central memory and Treg TCRB repertoires seemed more alike than in the healthy donor group.

For this clone: Its target is unknown.

J gave up 2 bases and V 6 bases, and 4 bases lay outside the gene matches. Germline V CDR1 and CDR2: MNHEY, SMNVEV (reference sequence). The CDR3 loop spans 14 amino acids. Sequenced material consisted of expressed TCRB transcripts (all of the isolated RNA was reverse transcribed). The study sequenced naive, central memory and regulatory T cell samples to an average of around 3.4 million reads. Assay: immunoSEQ multiplex PCR; the TCRdb copy retains only in-frame clones and omits some. Among 550,000 to 850,000 clones listed, 13% were seen once. The V call is TRBV27, the J call TRBJ2-3; TRBD1 agrees at 8 bases. Sequenced sample: naive CD4+ T cells from blood. This sequence originates from a man between 18 and 29 years old with type 1 diabetes. As DNA, the CDR3 is TGTGCCAGCAGCAGACAGGGGATCACAGATACGCAGTATTTT. Its protein is CASSRQGITDTQYF.